This passage covers 9 T cell receptor beta chains from one sample sequenced in a study of blood T cell repertoires in COVID-19. Some clones are missing from TCRdb's copy, which holds only in-frame ones; the method was immunoSEQ multiplex PCR. The data contain over 140,000 clones, 75% to 85% of them singletons. Sequenced: peripheral blood. These receptors all come from a woman of 80 years or more with active or convalescent COVID-19.

The V call is TRBV10-2, the J call TRBJ1-2, with 7 bases fitting TRBD1. The V gene's germline CDR1 is WSHSY and CDR2 SAAADI. V was clipped by 8 bases and J by 8 bases; unmatched bases: 14. CDR3 length equals 14 residues. CDR3 nucleotide sequence: TGCGCCAGCTCCTCTGGACAGGATTGGTTCGGCTACACCTTC. It encodes CASSSGQDWFGYTF.

The chain uses TRBV4-3 and TRBJ1-4; D may be TRBD1 (5 bases). The CDR3 runs 18 residues. V was clipped by 1 base and J by 0 bases, with 15 bases between them. Germline V gene sequence: CDR1 LGHNA, CDR2 YSLEER. CDR3 nucleotide sequence: TGCGCCAGCAGCCAAGTGGCAGTAATCAGGGCAACTAATGAAAAACTGTTTTTT. It yields the protein CASSQVAVIRATNEKLFF.

This chain joins TRBV5-1 and TRBJ1-6; unclear D gene. Trimming stripped 4 bases from V and 4 bases from J, with 18 bases between. CDR3 length: 17 amino acids. The germline gives CDR1 SGHRS, CDR2 YFSETQ. The CDR3 DNA is TGCGCCAGCAGCGTGAGCTGGACGAGGGAATATAATTCACCCCTCCACTTT. As protein: CASSVSWTREYNSPLHF.

The chain carries TRBV5-1 and TRBJ1-2, with D perhaps TRBD1 (6 bases). Trimming cost V 1 base and J 7 bases, with 8 bases left between them. The germline CDR1 and CDR2 sequences are SGHRS and YFSETQ. The CDR3 has 12 amino acids. CDR3 region: CASSLTGSGYTF. Here the CDR3 DNA reads TGCGCCAGCAGCTTGACAGGGTCTGGCTACACCTTC. Full variable domain (missing parts from reference TRBV5-1 and TRBJ1-2): KAGVTQTPRYLIKTRGQQVTLSCSPISGHRSVSWYQQTPGQGLQFLFEYFSETQRNKGNFPGRFSGRQFSNSRSEMNVSTLELGDSALYLCASSLTGSGYTFGSGTRLTVV.

The chain combines TRBV6-2 or TRBV6-3 with TRBJ1-5; 8 bases agree with TRBD1. The germline V gene has CDR1 MNHEY and CDR2 SVGEGT. V shed 5 bases, J shed 6 bases, and the junction held 3 bases outside the gene matches. The CDR3 spans 13 residues. CDR3 residues: CASSQGAVQPQHF. CDR3 bases: TGTGCCAGCAGTCAGGGGGCGGTTCAGCCCCAGCATTTT.

The genes are TRBV28 and TRBJ2-1; 7 positions agree with TRBD2. Looked up from germline, CDR1 is MDHEN and CDR2 is SYDVKM. Trimming took 4 bases from V and 6 from J; bases not matched to a gene: 12. This CDR3 is 16 amino acids long. The CDR3 bases are TGTGCCAGCAGTTCGTGGGATTCGGGGGGAGTCAATGAGCAGTTCTTC. The encoded protein is CASSSWDSGGVNEQFF. Looking up the rest from reference TRBV28 and TRBJ2-1 gives the full variable domain: DVKVTQSSRYLVKRTGEKVFLECVQDMDHENMFWYRQDPGLGLRLIYFSYDVKMKEKGDIPEGYSVSREKKERFSLILESASTNQTSMYLCASSSWDSGGVNEQFFGPGTRLTVL.

The chain couples TRBV9 to TRBJ2-3; 8 bases fit TRBD1. The CDR3 consists of 14 residues. Germline CDR1 and CDR2: SGDLS and YYNGEE. V gave up 1 base and J gave up 6 bases; unmatched junction bases: 4. The CDR3 reads CASSVIAGGDTQYF. The CDR3 nucleotides read TGTGCCAGCAGCGTAATAGCAGGGGGCGATACGCAGTATTTT. Variable domain in full (rest from reference TRBV9 and TRBJ2-3): DSGVTQTPKHLITATGQRVTLRCSPRSGDLSVYWYQQSLDQGLQFLIQYYNGEERAKGNILERFSAQQFPDLHSELNLSSLELGDSALYFCASSVIAGGDTQYFGPGTRLTVL.

This clone was seen once. The chain combines TRBV18 with TRBJ1-1, with 8 positions matching TRBD1. Germline CDR1 is KGHSH and CDR2 is LQKENI. The junction had 8 bases not matched to a gene; V was cut back by 6 bases and J by 2 bases. This CDR3 is 15 amino acids long. CDR3 protein: CASSPRQGPNTEAFF. The CDR3 DNA reads as TGTGCCAGCTCGCCTAGACAGGGGCCCAACACTGAAGCTTTCTTT.

The rearrangement joins TRBV4-3 to TRBJ2-5; TRBD2 aligns across 11 bases. In germline, CDR1 is LGHNA, CDR2 YSLEER. J gave up 3 bases and V 4 bases, and 4 bases lay outside the gene matches. The CDR3 has 15 residues. CDR3 sequence reads: CASSPSGGTKETQYF. The CDR3 DNA reads as TGCGCCAGCAGCCCTAGCGGGGGGACTAAAGAGACCCAGTACTTC.